Listed here are 18 T cell receptor beta chains from one sample, sequenced in a study of blood T cell repertoires in COVID-19. The method was immunoSEQ multiplex PCR; TCRdb's version includes in-frame clones alone and lacks a portion of them. The sample contains around 100,000 clones, around 88% of which appear only once. Input material: peripheral blood. These receptors were obtained from a human donor in a cohort sampled during active COVID-19.

The chain carries TRBV12-3 or TRBV12-4 and TRBJ2-1, with D hard to call. There are 12 residues in the CDR3. Trimming left V 6 bases short and J 9 bases short, with 12 bases between. CDR3 bases: TGTGCCAGCAGCATCATAGTAGTTGAGCAGTTCTTC. Amino acid sequence: CASSIIVVEQFF.

This rearrangement joins TRBV7-9 to TRBJ1-1; D is undetermined. V lost 5 bases and J 6 bases, leaving 10 bases between the germline ends. CDR1 and CDR2 (germline): SEHNR, FQNEAQ (reference sequence). This CDR3 is built from 12 residues. For the CDR3, the DNA is TGTGCCAGCAGCCCCCTAGACCCTGAAGCTTTCTTT. Protein: CASSPLDPEAFF.

This clone was found a few times. The chain couples TRBV5-4 to TRBJ2-7; D not resolved. Germline assignment: CDR1 SGHNT and CDR2 YYREEE (reference sequence). CDR3 size: 13 residues. Trimming took 0 bases from V and 6 from J, leaving 10 bases between them. The CDR3, as DNA: TGTGCCAGCAGCTTGGGTCGAGGAAGCGAGCAGTACTTC. Protein product: CASSLGRGSEQYF.

The chain recombines TRBV4-3 with TRBJ2-3; TRBD1 agrees at 9 bases. Germline loops: CDR1 LGHNA, CDR2 YSLEER. J gave up 3 bases and V 0 bases, and 4 bases lay outside the gene matches. The CDR3 is 16 amino acids. In nucleotides, the CDR3 is TGCGCCAGCAGCCAAGAGGACAGGGGTTTAACAGATACGCAGTATTTT. Translated: CASSQEDRGLTDTQYF.

V gene TRBV15 combines with J gene TRBJ2-3; 12 bases line up with TRBD2. The CDR3 runs 17 residues. Per germline, CDR1 LNHNV and CDR2 YYDKDF (reference sequence). Germline trimming cut 2 bases from V and 4 bases from J; bases unmatched to any gene: 7. The CDR3 loop is CATSRPRTSGNADTQYF. The CDR3 coding sequence is TGTGCCACCAGCAGACCACGGACTAGCGGGAACGCAGATACGCAGTATTTT.

The J gene is TRBJ2-2, the V gene TRBV5-8; the match to TRBD1 covers 11 bases. This CDR3 is 16 amino acids long. Germline trimming cut 7 bases from V and 3 bases from J; bases unmatched to any gene: 8. CDR1 is SGHTS, CDR2 YDEGEE, per germline. The CDR3 DNA reads TGTGCCAGCTGGTCCCGGGACAGGGGGGACACCGGGGAGCTGTTTTTT. Its translation: CASWSRDRGDTGELFF. Full variable domain (outside the CDR3, taken from reference TRBV5-8 and TRBJ2-2): EAGVTQSPTHLIKTRGQQATLRCSPISGHTSVYWYQQALGLGLQFLLWYDEGEERNRGNFPPRFSGRQFPNYSSELNVNALELEDSALYLCASWSRDRGDTGELFFGEGSRLTVL.

The chain is built from TRBV5-1 and TRBJ2-3, with 8 nucleotides matching TRBD1. The V segment lost 4 bases and the J segment 6 bases; nucleotides outside the gene matches: 10. This CDR3 has 15 amino acids. Per the germline V gene, CDR1 is SGHRS and CDR2 is YFSETQ. For the CDR3, the DNA is TGCGCCAGCAGCCACGGACAGGGAGGTTCCGATACGCAGTATTTT. It specifies CASSHGQGGSDTQYF.

The chain couples TRBV18 to TRBJ2-1; weak D call: TRBD2 (5 bases). This CDR3 is 14 amino acids long. Germline CDR1 and CDR2: KGHSH and LQKENI. The V and J ends lost 4 bases and 10 bases respectively, with 17 bases between them. The CDR3 protein is CASSLSTGREEQFF. CDR3 nucleotides: TGTGCCAGCTCACTGTCTACGGGAAGGGAGGAGCAGTTCTTC.

The chain joins TRBV3-1 (or the pseudogene TRBV3-2) to TRBJ2-2; D gene ambiguous. The CDR3 spans 12 residues. V shed 3 bases and J shed 8 bases, with 7 bases lying between them. CDR1 is LGHDT, CDR2 YNNKEL, per germline (reference sequence). The CDR3 DNA is TGTGCCAGCAGCCACTCCAGGGGGGAGCTGTTTTTT. Its protein is CASSHSRGELFF.

The rearrangement uses TRBV4-2 and TRBJ2-5; TRBD2 might be the D (6 bases). CDR3 size: 13 residues. CDR1 is LGHNA, CDR2 YNFKEQ, per germline. Trimming cost V 1 base and J 4 bases, with 7 bases left between them. The CDR3 is CASSQGGTETQYF. For the CDR3, the DNA is TGTGCCAGCAGCCAAGGCGGGACAGAGACCCAGTACTTC.

This clone came up a few times. The chain recombines TRBV21-1 with TRBJ1-1. TRBV21-1 corresponds to a pseudogene. CDR3 length: 14 amino acids. For the CDR3, the DNA is TGTGCCAGCAGCAAGATCGGAGGGAACACTGAAGCTTTCTTT. Protein sequence: CASSKIGGNTEAFF.

DNA for the CDR3: TGCGCCAGCAGCCTCGGGGACAGGGGGCAAGGGTTCTATGGCTACACCTTC. Translated: CASSLGDRGQGFYGYTF. The chain couples TRBV4-1 to TRBJ1-2; 12 nucleotides align to TRBD1. Trimming at V came to 4 bases and at J to 4 bases, leaving 10 bases not matched to a gene. The CDR3 extends over 17 amino acids. Germline CDR1 is MGHRA and CDR2 is YSYEKL.

The sample holds a few counts of this clone. This chain uses TRBV4-1 with TRBJ2-7; no clear D. Trimming removed 1 base at V and 4 bases at J, with 11 bases between. The CDR3 contains 14 residues. Per germline, CDR1 MGHRA and CDR2 YSYEKL. The CDR3 bases are TGCGCCAGCAGCCAAGGCGACGGCAGGTACGAGCAGTACTTC. The encoded protein is CASSQGDGRYEQYF.

The chain recombines TRBV2 with TRBJ1-3; D ambiguous. Between the trimmed V and J ends, which lost 3 bases and 0 bases, there was a span of 9 bases. There are 15 residues in the CDR3. The germline V gene has CDR1 SNHLY and CDR2 FYNNEI. DNA of the CDR3: TGTGCCAGCAGTGAGGCGGATTACTCTGGAAACACCATATATTTT. Translating it yields CASSEADYSGNTIYF.

The genes are TRBV27 and TRBJ2-7; D possibly corresponds to TRBD2 (7 bases). The V and J ends lost 4 bases and 2 bases respectively, with 12 bases between them. The germline V gene encodes CDR1 MNHEY and CDR2 SMNVEV (reference sequence). This CDR3 has 14 residues. The CDR3 loop reads CASSSGGRAYEQYF. The DNA of the CDR3 is TGTGCCAGCAGTTCCGGGGGGCGGGCCTACGAGCAGTACTTC.

In its sample, this clone was seen a few times. The chain employs TRBV6-6 and TRBJ2-7; TRBD2 aligns across 7 bases. This CDR3 is built from 14 residues. With V trimmed by 5 bases and J by 4 bases, 8 bases remained unmatched. The germline V gene encodes CDR1 MNHNY and CDR2 SVGAGI (reference sequence). The CDR3 reads CASSPPGREYEQYF. DNA of the CDR3: TGTGCCAGCAGTCCCCCCGGGCGGGAGTACGAGCAGTACTTC.

The chain employs TRBV5-1 and TRBJ1-2; D is unclear. CDR3 length: 14 residues. Germline V gene sequence: CDR1 SGHRS, CDR2 YFSETQ. V lost 0 bases, J lost 8 bases, and 14 bases lay in between. DNA for the CDR3: TGCGCCAGCAGCTTGGGTCAGGTCGTGGTCGGCTACACCTTC. This translates into CASSLGQVVVGYTF.

The V call is TRBV19, the J call TRBJ2-3; D is perhaps TRBD1 (5 bases). The length of the CDR3 is 15 residues. The germline CDR1 and CDR2 sequences are LNHDA and SQIVND (reference sequence). V was shortened by 6 bases and J by 0 bases, with 13 bases between the two germline ends. The CDR3 DNA follows: TGTGCCAGTAGGCGGACAACTACTAGCACAGATACGCAGTATTTT. This gives the protein CASRRTTTSTDTQYF.